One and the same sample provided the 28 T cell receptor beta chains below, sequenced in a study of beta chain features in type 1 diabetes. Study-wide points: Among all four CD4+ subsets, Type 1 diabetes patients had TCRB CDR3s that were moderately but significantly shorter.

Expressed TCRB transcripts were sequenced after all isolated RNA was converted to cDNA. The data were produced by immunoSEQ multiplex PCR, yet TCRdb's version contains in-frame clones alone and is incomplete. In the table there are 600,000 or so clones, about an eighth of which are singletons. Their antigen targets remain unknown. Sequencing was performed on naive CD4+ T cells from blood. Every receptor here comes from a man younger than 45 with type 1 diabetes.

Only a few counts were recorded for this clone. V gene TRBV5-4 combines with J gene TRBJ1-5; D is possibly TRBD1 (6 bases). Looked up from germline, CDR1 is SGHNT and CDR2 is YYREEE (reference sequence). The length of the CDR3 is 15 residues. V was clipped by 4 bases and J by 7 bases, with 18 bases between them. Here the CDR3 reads CASSQLYRAYQPQHF. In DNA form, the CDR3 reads TGTGCCAGCAGCCAGCTCTACAGGGCTTACCAGCCCCAGCATTTT. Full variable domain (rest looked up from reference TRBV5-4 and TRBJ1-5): ETGVTQSPTHLIKTRGQQVTLRCSSQSGHNTVSWYQQALGQGPQFIFQYYREEENGRGNFPPRFSGLQFPNYSSELNVNALELDDSALYLCASSQLYRAYQPQHFGDGTRLSIL.

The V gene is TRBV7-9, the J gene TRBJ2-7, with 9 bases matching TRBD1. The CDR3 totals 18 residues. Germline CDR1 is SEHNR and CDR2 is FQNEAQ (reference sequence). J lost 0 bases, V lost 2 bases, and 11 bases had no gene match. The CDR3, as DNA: TGTGCCAGCAGCTTATTGAGGACAGGGGTTTCCAGCTCCTACGAGCAGTACTTC. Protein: CASSLLRTGVSSSYEQYF.

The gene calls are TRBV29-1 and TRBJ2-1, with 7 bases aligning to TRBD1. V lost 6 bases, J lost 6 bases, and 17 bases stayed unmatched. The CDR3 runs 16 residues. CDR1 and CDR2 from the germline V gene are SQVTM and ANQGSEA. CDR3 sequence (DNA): TGCAGCGTCGCTTGGGTTGAGGGGGCAATCGGCAATGAGCAGTTCTTC. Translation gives CSVAWVEGAIGNEQFF.

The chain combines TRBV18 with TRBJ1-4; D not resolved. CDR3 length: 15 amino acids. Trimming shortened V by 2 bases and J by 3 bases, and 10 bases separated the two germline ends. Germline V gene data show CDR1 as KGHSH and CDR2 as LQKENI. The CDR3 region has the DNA TGTGCCAGCTCACCAGTCGGGGTACCTAATGAAAAACTGTTTTTT. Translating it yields CASSPVGVPNEKLFF.

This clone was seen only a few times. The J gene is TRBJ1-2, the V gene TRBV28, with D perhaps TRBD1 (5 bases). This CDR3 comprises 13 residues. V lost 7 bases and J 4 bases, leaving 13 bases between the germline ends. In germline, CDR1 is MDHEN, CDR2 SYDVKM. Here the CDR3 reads CASTVTAGYGYTF. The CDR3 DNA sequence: TGTGCCAGCACTGTGACAGCTGGCTATGGCTACACCTTC.

DNA of the CDR3: TGTGCCAGCAGCCCGGGGGAAGGGATGAACACTGAAGCTTTCTTT. Amino acid sequence: CASSPGEGMNTEAFF. This chain links TRBV7-3 with TRBJ1-1; maybe TRBD1 (5 bases). The CDR3 spans 15 residues. V dropped 5 bases and J dropped 0 bases, with 13 bases sitting between them. Germline CDR1 reads SGHTA; CDR2 reads FQGTGA.

The CDR3 nucleotides are TGTGCCTGGAGTTTGCGCCCGGGGGTTGCTGGAAACACCATATATTTT. This sequence encodes CAWSLRPGVAGNTIYF. The V and J genes are TRBV30 and TRBJ1-3; D may be TRBD1 (5 bases). V lost 2 bases to trimming and J lost 2 bases, with 16 bases between them. Germline assignment: CDR1 GTSNPN and CDR2 SVGIG (reference sequence). This CDR3 is built from 16 residues.

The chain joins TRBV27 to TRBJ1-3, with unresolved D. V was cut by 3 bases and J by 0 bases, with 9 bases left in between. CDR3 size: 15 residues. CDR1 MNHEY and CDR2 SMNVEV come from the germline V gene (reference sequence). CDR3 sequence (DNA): TGTGCCAGCAGTTTGGTTGGCAACTCTGGAAACACCATATATTTT. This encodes CASSLVGNSGNTIYF.

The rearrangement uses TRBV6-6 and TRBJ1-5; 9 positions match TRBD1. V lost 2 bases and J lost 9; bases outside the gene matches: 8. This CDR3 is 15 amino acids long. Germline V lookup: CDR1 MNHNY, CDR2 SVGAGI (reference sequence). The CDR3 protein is CASSYNGQGWRPQHF. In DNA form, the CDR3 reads TGTGCCAGCAGTTACAACGGACAGGGGTGGAGGCCCCAGCATTTT.

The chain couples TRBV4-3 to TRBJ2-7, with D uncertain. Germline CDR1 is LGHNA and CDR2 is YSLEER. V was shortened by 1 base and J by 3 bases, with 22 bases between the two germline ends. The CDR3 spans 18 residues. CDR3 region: CASSQGWRGYFTGYEQYF. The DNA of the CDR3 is TGCGCCAGCAGCCAAGGCTGGCGTGGGTACTTCACCGGCTACGAGCAGTACTTC.

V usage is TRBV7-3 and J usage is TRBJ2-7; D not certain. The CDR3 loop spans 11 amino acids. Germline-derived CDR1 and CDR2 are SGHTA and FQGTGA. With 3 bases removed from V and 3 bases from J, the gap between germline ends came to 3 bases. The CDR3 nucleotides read TGTGCCAGCAGCTTGAGCTACGAGCAGTACTTC. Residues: CASSLSYEQYF.

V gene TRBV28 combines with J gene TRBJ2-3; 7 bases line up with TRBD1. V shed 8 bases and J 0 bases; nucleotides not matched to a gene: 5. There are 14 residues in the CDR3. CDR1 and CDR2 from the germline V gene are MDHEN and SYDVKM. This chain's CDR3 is CASYRGPSTDTQYF. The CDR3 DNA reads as TGTGCCAGCTACAGGGGCCCTAGCACAGATACGCAGTATTTT. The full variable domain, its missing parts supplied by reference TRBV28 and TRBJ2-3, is DVKVTQSSRYLVKRTGEKVFLECVQDMDHENMFWYRQDPGLGLRLIYFSYDVKMKEKGDIPEGYSVSREKKERFSLILESASTNQTSMYLCASYRGPSTDTQYFGPGTRLTVL.

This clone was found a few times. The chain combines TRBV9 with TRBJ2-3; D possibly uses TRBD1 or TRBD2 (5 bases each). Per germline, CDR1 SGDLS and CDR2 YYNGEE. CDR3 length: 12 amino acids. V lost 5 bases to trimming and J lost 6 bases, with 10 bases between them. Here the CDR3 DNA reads TGTGCCAGCAGGGGACCCGGGGATACGCAGTATTTT. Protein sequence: CASRGPGDTQYF. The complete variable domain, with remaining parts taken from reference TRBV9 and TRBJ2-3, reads DSGVTQTPKHLITATGQRVTLRCSPRSGDLSVYWYQQSLDQGLQFLIQYYNGEERAKGNILERFSAQQFPDLHSELNLSSLELGDSALYFCASRGPGDTQYFGPGTRLTVL.

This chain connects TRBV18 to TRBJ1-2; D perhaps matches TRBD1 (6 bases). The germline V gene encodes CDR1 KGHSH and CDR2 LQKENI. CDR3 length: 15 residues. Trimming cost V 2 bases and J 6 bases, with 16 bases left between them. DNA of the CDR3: TGTGCCAGCTCACCAAACGCGGTGGGGGCCCATGGCTACACCTTC. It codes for CASSPNAVGAHGYTF.

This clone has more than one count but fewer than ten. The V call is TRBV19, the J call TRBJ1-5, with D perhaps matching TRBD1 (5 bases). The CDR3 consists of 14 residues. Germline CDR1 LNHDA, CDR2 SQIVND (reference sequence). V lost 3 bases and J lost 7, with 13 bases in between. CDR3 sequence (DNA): TGTGCCAGTAGTATGGGGCAGGGAGACCAGCCCCAGCATTTT. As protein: CASSMGQGDQPQHF.

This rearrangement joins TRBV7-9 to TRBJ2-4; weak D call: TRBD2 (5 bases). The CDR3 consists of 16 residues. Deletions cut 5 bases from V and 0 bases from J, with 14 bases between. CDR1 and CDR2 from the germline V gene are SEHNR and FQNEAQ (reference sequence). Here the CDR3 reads CASSPGLFLAKNIQYF. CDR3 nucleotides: TGTGCCAGCAGCCCGGGATTGTTCCTAGCCAAAAACATTCAGTACTTC.

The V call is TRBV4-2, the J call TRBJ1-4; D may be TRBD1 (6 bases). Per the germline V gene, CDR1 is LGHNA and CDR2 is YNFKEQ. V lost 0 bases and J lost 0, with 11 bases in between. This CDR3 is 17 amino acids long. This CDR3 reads CASSQDTGLATNEKLFF. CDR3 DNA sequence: TGTGCCAGCAGCCAAGACACAGGGCTCGCAACTAATGAAAAACTGTTTTTT.

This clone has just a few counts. The CDR3 sequence is CASSSFSGANVLTF. The CDR3 DNA reads as TGTGCCAGTAGTTCCTTCTCTGGGGCCAACGTCCTGACTTTC. The chain couples TRBV19 to TRBJ2-6; D gene uncertain. Deletions cut 5 bases from V and 0 bases from J, with 5 bases between. Germline CDR1 and CDR2: LNHDA and SQIVND (reference sequence). The CDR3 runs to 14 residues.

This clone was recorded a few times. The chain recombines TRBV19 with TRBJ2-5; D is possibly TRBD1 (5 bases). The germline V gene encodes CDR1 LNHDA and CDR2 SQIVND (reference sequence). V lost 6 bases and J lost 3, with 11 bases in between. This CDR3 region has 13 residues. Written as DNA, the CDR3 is TGTGCCAGTAGCCCCGCAGGGAAAGAGACCCAGTACTTC. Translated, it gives CASSPAGKETQYF.

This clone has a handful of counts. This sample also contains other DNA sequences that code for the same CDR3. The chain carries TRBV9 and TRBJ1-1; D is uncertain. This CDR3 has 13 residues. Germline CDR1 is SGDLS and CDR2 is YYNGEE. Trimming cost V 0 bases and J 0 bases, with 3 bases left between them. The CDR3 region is CASSVDLNTEAFF. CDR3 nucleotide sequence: TGTGCCAGCAGCGTAGACCTGAACACTGAAGCTTTCTTT.

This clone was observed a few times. The CDR3 is CASSSLRQGILPGYTF. In DNA, the CDR3 is TGTGCCAGCAGCTCCCTACGACAGGGGATACTGCCTGGCTACACCTTC. The chain uses TRBV11-2 and TRBJ1-2; 8 nucleotides agree with TRBD1. CDR3 length: 16 amino acids. Germline CDR1 SGHAT, CDR2 FQNNGV. V shed 4 bases and J 7 bases; nucleotides not matched to a gene: 14.

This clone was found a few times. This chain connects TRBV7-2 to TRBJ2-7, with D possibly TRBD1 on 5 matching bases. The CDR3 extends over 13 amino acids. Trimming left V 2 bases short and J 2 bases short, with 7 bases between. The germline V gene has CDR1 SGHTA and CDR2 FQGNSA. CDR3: CASSLQGPYEQYF. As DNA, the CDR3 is TGTGCCAGCAGCTTACAGGGCCCCTACGAGCAGTACTTC.

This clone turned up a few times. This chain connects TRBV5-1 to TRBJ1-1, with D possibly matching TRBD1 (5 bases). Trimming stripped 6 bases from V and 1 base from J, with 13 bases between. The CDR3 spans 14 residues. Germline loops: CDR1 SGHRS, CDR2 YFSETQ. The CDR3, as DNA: TGCGCCAGCACTTCGGGGGACCCGAACACTGAAGCTTTCTTT. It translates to CASTSGDPNTEAFF. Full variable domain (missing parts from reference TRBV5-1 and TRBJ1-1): KAGVTQTPRYLIKTRGQQVTLSCSPISGHRSVSWYQQTPGQGLQFLFEYFSETQRNKGNFPGRFSGRQFSNSRSEMNVSTLELGDSALYLCASTSGDPNTEAFFGQGTRLTVV.

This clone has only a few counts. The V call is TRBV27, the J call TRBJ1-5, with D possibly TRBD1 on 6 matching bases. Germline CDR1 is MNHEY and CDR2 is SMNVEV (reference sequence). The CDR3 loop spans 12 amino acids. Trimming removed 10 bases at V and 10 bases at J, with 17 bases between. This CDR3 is CATRTVFGPQHF. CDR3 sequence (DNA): TGTGCCACCAGGACAGTTTTTGGTCCCCAGCATTTT.

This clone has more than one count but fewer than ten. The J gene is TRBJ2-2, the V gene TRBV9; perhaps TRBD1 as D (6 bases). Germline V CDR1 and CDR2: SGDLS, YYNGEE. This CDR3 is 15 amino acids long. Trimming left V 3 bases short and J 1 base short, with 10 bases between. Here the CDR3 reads CASSEQGMNTGELFF. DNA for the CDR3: TGTGCCAGCAGCGAACAGGGAATGAACACCGGGGAGCTGTTTTTT. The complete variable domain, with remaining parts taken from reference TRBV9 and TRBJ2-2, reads DSGVTQTPKHLITATGQRVTLRCSPRSGDLSVYWYQQSLDQGLQFLIQYYNGEERAKGNILERFSAQQFPDLHSELNLSSLELGDSALYFCASSEQGMNTGELFFGEGSRLTVL.

This CDR3 reads CATSHGGLQGKTEAFF. DNA for the CDR3: TGTGCCACCAGCCACGGGGGATTGCAGGGGAAAACTGAAGCTTTCTTT. This chain joins TRBV15 and TRBJ1-1; D is possibly TRBD1 (6 bases). Trimming left V 5 bases short and J 5 bases short, with 21 bases between. Looked up from germline, CDR1 is LNHNV and CDR2 is YYDKDF (reference sequence). The CDR3 has 16 amino acids.

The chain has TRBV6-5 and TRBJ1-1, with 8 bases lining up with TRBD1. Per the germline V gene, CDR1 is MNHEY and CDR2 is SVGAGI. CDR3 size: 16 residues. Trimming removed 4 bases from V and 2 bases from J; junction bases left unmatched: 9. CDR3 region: CASSSWTGRPNTEAFF. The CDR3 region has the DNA TGTGCCAGCAGTTCCTGGACAGGGAGGCCTAACACTGAAGCTTTCTTT.

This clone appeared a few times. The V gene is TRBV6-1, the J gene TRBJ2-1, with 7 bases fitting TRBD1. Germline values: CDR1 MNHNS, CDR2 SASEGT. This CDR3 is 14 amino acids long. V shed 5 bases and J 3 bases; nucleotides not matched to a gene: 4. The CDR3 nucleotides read TGTGCCAGCAGTCAGGGGGAGAACTACAATGAGCAGTTCTTC. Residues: CASSQGENYNEQFF.